This T cell receptor beta chain was captured in a study of T cells in Graves' hyperthyroidism and ophthalmopathy. A few counts support this clonotype. V lost 6 bases, J lost 2 bases, and 10 bases stayed unmatched. This CDR3 is 16 amino acids long. Germline CDR1 LNHDA, CDR2 SQIVND (reference sequence). RNA transcripts gave rise to amplified TCR beta CDR3 regions. Using the HTBI primer set, a first-round RT-PCR was run on the TCR CDR3. MiXCR was run by TCRdb on the multiplex PCR reads, yielding one entry per CDR3 protein. This table holds hundreds of thousands of distinct CDR3 sequences, around 17% found once.

This TCR was sampled from a woman aged 18-30 years with Graves' hyperthyroidism. Sequencing was done on a sample of blood. This chain connects TRBV19 to TRBJ2-7; TRBD2 agrees at 10 bases. The CDR3 is CASSTLRTSGTYEQYF. The CDR3 DNA sequence: TGTGCCAGTAGCACCCTCCGGACTAGCGGCACCTACGAGCAGTACTTC.